Described below is a single TCR beta chain sequence and its context. These data originate in a study of blood T cell repertoires in COVID-19. Study context: The United States, Italy and Spain provided the acute and convalescent COVID-19 samples.

The length of the CDR3 is 14 residues. V was cut by 0 bases and J by 6 bases, with 11 bases left in between. The germline V gene encodes CDR1 MNHEY and CDR2 SVGAGI. How the authors handled the data: Researchers report that nucleated cell counts were estimated from reference gene primer amplification. Sequencing used immunoSEQ multiplex PCR; TCRdb keeps in-frame clones, though not all of them. D and trimming come from the DNA, and the V and J calls and clone size come from that table. This table has some 70,000 clones, 82% appearing once. This TCR was recovered from a woman aged 60-75 years with acute or convalescent COVID-19. Sequenced input: peripheral blood. The chain recombines TRBV6-5 with TRBJ1-2; D might be TRBD1 (6 bases). CDR3 in DNA: TGTGCCAGCAGTTACTCGACAGGAGTGGATGGCTACACCTTC. Amino acids: CASSYSTGVDGYTF.